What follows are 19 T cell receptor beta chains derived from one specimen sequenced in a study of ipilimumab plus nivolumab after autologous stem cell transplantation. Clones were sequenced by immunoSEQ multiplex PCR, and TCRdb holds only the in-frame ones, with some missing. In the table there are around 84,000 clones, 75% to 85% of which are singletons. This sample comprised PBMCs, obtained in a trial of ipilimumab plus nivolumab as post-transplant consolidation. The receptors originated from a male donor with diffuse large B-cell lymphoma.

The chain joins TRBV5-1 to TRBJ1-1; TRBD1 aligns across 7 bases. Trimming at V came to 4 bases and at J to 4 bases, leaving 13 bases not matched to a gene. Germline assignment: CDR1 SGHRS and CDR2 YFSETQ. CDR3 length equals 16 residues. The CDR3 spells CASSRWEQGKGTEAFF. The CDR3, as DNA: TGCGCCAGCAGCAGATGGGAACAGGGGAAGGGCACTGAAGCTTTCTTT.

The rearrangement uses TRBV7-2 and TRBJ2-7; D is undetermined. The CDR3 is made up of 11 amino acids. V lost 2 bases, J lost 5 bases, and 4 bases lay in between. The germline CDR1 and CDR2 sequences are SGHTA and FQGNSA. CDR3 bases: TGTGCCAGCAGCTTACTCCACGAGCAGTACTTC. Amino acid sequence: CASSLLHEQYF.

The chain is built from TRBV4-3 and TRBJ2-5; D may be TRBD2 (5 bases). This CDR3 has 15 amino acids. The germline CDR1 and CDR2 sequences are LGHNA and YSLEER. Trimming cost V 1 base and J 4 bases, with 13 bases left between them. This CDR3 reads CASSQGTLEVETQYF. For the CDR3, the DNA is TGCGCCAGCAGCCAAGGGACCTTGGAGGTAGAGACCCAGTACTTC.

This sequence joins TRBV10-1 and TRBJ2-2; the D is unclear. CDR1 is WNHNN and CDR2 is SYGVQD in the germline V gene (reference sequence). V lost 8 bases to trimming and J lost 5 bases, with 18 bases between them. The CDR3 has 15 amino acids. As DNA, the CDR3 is TGCGCCAGCTCGGCACGCCTAAAGGGAACCGGGGAGCTGTTTTTT. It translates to CASSARLKGTGELFF.

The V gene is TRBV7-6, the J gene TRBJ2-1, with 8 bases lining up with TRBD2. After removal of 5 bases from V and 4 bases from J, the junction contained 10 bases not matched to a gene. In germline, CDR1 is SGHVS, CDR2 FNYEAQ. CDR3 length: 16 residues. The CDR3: CASSPRERGPYNEQFF. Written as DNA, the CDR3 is TGTGCCAGCAGCCCCCGGGAGCGGGGGCCATACAATGAGCAGTTCTTC.

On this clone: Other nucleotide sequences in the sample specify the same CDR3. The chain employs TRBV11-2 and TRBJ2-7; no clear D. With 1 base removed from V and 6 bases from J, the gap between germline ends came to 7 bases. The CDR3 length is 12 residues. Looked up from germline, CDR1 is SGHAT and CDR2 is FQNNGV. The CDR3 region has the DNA TGTGCCAGCAGCTTAGTCGGATCCGAGCAGTACTTC. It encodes CASSLVGSEQYF.

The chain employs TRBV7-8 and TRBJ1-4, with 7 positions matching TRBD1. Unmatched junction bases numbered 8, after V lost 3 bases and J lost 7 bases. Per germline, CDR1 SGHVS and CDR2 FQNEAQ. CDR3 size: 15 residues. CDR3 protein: CASSFQQGRGEKLFF. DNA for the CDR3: TGTGCCAGCAGCTTCCAACAGGGGAGAGGTGAAAAACTGTTTTTT.

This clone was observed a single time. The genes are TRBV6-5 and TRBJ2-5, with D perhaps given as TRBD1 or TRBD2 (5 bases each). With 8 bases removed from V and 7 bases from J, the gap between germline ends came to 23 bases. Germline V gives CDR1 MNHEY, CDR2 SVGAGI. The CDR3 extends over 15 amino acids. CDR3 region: CASRLGVMGSGTQYF. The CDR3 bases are TGTGCCAGCCGTTTGGGGGTGATGGGGAGCGGGACCCAGTACTTC.

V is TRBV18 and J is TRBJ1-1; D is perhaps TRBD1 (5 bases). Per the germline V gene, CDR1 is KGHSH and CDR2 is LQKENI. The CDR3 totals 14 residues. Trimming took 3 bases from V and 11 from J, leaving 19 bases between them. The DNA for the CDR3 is TGTGCCAGCTCACCCAAGCTGGGGGGGACTGGGGCTTTCTTT. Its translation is CASSPKLGGTGAFF.

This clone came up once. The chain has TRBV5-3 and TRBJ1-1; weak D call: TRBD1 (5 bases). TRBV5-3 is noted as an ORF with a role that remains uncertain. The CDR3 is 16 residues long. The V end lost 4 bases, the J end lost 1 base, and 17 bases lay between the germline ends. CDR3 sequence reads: CARSQPGGTANTEAFF. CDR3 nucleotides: TGTGCCAGAAGCCAACCCGGCGGGACGGCGAACACTGAAGCTTTCTTT.

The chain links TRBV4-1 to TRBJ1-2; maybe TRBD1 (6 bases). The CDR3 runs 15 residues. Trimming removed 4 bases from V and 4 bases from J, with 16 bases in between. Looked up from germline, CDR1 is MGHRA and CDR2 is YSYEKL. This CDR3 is CASSPDPTGSYGYTF. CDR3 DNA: TGCGCCAGCAGCCCTGATCCGACAGGCAGCTATGGCTACACCTTC.

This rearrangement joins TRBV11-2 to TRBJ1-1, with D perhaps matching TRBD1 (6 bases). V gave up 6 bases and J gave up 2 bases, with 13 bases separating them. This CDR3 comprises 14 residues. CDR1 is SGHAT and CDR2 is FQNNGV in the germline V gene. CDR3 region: CASSRGGVNTEAFF. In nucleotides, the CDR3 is TGTGCCAGCAGTCGAGGGGGGGTAAACACTGAAGCTTTCTTT.

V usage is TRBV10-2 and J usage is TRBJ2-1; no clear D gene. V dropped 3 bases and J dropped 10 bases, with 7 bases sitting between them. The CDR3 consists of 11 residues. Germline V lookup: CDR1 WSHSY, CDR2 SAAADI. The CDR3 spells CASSDRYEQFF. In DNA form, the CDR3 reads TGCGCCAGCAGTGATCGCTACGAGCAGTTCTTC.

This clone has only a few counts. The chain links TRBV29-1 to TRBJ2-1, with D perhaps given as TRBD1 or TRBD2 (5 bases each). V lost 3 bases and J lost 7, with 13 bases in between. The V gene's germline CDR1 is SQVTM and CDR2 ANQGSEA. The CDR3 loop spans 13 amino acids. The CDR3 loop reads CSVDRGEGNEQFF. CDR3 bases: TGCAGCGTTGACCGGGGCGAAGGTAATGAGCAGTTCTTC.

CDR3 in amino acids: CASSPSSRGWDSTYEQYF. The CDR3 region has the DNA TGTGCCAGCTCACCATCATCTCGCGGGTGGGACAGCACCTACGAGCAGTACTTC. The chain combines TRBV18 with TRBJ2-7, with 7 bases that match TRBD1. Losses at the gene ends were 2 bases for V and 2 bases for J; bases not matched to a gene: 15. This CDR3 has 18 residues. Germline CDR1 is KGHSH and CDR2 is LQKENI.

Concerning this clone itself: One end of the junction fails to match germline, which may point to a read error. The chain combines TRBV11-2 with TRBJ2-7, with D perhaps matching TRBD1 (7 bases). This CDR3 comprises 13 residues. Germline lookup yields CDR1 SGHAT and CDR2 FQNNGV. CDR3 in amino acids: CASSAGTATSPTF. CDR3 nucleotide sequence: TGTGCCAGCAGCGCGGGGACAGCTACCTCTCCTACCTTC.

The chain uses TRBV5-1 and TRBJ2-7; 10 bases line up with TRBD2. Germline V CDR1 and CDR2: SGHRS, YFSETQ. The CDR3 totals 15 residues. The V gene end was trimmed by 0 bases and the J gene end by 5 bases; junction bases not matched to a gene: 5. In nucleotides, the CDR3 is TGCGCCAGCAGCTTGGATGTAGCGGGGGGAAACGAGCAGTACTTC. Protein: CASSLDVAGGNEQYF.

The CDR3 here is CASSLGRRWIYNSPLHF. The DNA of the CDR3 is TGCGCCAGCAGCTTGGGACGAAGATGGATTTATAATTCACCCCTCCACTTT. The chain joins TRBV5-1 to TRBJ1-6; D ambiguous. CDR3 length equals 17 residues. Trimming removed 0 bases from V and 4 bases from J, with 14 bases in between. Germline lookup yields CDR1 SGHRS and CDR2 YFSETQ. The full variable domain, rest sourced from reference TRBV5-1 and TRBJ1-6, is KAGVTQTPRYLIKTRGQQVTLSCSPISGHRSVSWYQQTPGQGLQFLFEYFSETQRNKGNFPGRFSGRQFSNSRSEMNVSTLELGDSALYLCASSLGRRWIYNSPLHFGNGTRLTVT.

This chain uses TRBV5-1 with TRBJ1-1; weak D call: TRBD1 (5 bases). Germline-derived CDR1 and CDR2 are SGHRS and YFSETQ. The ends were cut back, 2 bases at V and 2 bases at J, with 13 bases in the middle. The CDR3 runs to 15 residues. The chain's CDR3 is CASSFTGRGNTEAFF. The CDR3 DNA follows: TGCGCCAGCAGCTTCACAGGCCGGGGAAACACTGAAGCTTTCTTT. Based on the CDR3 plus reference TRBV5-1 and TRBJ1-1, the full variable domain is KAGVTQTPRYLIKTRGQQVTLSCSPISGHRSVSWYQQTPGQGLQFLFEYFSETQRNKGNFPGRFSGRQFSNSRSEMNVSTLELGDSALYLCASSFTGRGNTEAFFGQGTRLTVV.